The 30 T cell receptor beta chains below come from one sample, sequenced in a study of blood T cell repertoires in COVID-19. Clones were read by immunoSEQ multiplex PCR, and TCRdb kept only the in-frame ones, dropping some. The sample carries roughly 290,000 clones, around nine tenths recorded once. Material for sequencing was PBMCs or T cells enriched from blood (not recorded which). These receptors all come from a woman aged 40 to 50 who had recovered from COVID-19.

This chain uses TRBV29-1 with TRBJ2-7; no clear D gene. From germline, CDR1 is SQVTM and CDR2 ANQGSEA. The V end lost 4 bases, the J end lost 2 bases, and 9 bases lay between the germline ends. The length of the CDR3 is 12 residues. The CDR3 DNA reads as TGCAGCGTTGTTGTCAGAACCTACGAGCAGTACTTC. Protein sequence: CSVVVRTYEQYF.

The V call is TRBV30, the J call TRBJ2-5; weak D call: TRBD2 (5 bases). V was pared by 2 bases and J by 5 bases, with 12 bases between. The CDR3 has 13 residues. Germline V CDR1 and CDR2: GTSNPN, SVGIG (reference sequence). The DNA for the CDR3 is TGTGCCTGGAGTCCCACTAGTATGGAGACCCAGTACTTC. Amino acid sequence: CAWSPTSMETQYF.

The chain uses TRBV19 and TRBJ2-7, with D tentatively TRBD1 (6 bases). Germline V gives CDR1 LNHDA, CDR2 SQIVND (reference sequence). The CDR3 is 16 amino acids. Trimming cost V 5 bases and J 2 bases, with 19 bases left between them. CDR3 sequence reads: CASSGGQNRMTYEQYF. The CDR3 DNA reads as TGTGCCAGTAGTGGGGGCCAGAATAGGATGACCTACGAGCAGTACTTC.

J is TRBJ2-7 and V is TRBV27; TRBD2 agrees at 11 bases. The germline CDR1 and CDR2 sequences are MNHEY and SMNVEV (reference sequence). The CDR3 runs 16 residues. J gave up 0 bases and V 5 bases, and 6 bases lay outside the gene matches. CDR3 region: CASSNRLAGSSYEQYF. As DNA, the CDR3 is TGTGCCAGCAGTAACCGACTAGCGGGAAGCTCCTACGAGCAGTACTTC.

J is TRBJ2-7 and V is TRBV28; 7 bases are a match to TRBD1. Germline CDR1 and CDR2: MDHEN and SYDVKM. With V trimmed by 8 bases and J by 3 bases, 7 bases remained unmatched. CDR3 length equals 13 residues. CDR3: CASLKAGGYEQYF. CDR3 bases: TGTGCCAGCCTGAAGGCAGGGGGCTACGAGCAGTACTTC.

The chain uses TRBV19 and TRBJ1-2; 8 nucleotides match TRBD1. V lost 6 bases and J lost 5; bases outside the gene matches: 11. Germline V CDR1 and CDR2: LNHDA, SQIVND (reference sequence). The length of the CDR3 is 15 residues. The CDR3, as DNA: TGTGCCAGTAGCGATCAGGGGGCGCCTCAATATGGCTACACCTTC. It encodes CASSDQGAPQYGYTF.

The genes are TRBV13 and TRBJ2-1; tentative D call: TRBD2 (6 bases). CDR1 PRHDT and CDR2 FYEKMQ come from the germline V gene (reference sequence). This CDR3 comprises 15 residues. Trimming removed 5 bases at V and 8 bases at J, with 19 bases between. The CDR3 region is CASSLKTRWGDEQFF. The CDR3 DNA reads TGTGCCAGCAGCCTTAAAACCCGTTGGGGGGATGAGCAGTTCTTC.

This chain joins TRBV6-1 and TRBJ2-5; D is ambiguous. With 1 base removed from V and 2 bases from J, the gap between germline ends came to 8 bases. There are 14 residues in the CDR3. CDR1 is MNHNS, CDR2 SASEGT, per germline. The CDR3 nucleotides are TGTGCCAGCAGTGAAGATAGAATTCAAGAGACCCAGTACTTC. It is translated as CASSEDRIQETQYF.

The V and J genes are TRBV7-2 and TRBJ2-2, with 10 bases lining up with TRBD2. The length of the CDR3 is 16 residues. The V gene's germline CDR1 is SGHTA and CDR2 FQGNSA. V shed 1 base, J shed 5 bases, and the junction held 4 bases outside the gene matches. This CDR3 reads CASSLVAGGGTGELFF. As DNA, the CDR3 is TGTGCCAGCAGCTTAGTAGCGGGAGGTGGGACCGGGGAGCTGTTTTTT.

J is TRBJ2-1 and V is TRBV7-3; 11 bases map to TRBD2. The trim removed 5 bases at V and 6 bases at J, leaving 18 bases unmatched. Per germline, CDR1 SGHTA and CDR2 FQGTGA. This CDR3 region has 19 residues. CDR3 coding DNA: TGTGCCAGCAGCCCACACCCGACGGTAGCGGGAGGGTCGGCCAATGAGCAGTTCTTC. It translates to CASSPHPTVAGGSANEQFF.

The V and J genes are TRBV21-1 and TRBJ2-2; the table's D gene call, TRBD2, was not cross checked with the DNA. TRBV21-1 represents a pseudogene. The CDR3 consists of 15 residues. The chain's CDR3 is CASSKVAEDTGELFF. The CDR3 DNA follows: TGTGCCAGCAGCAAGGTTGCGGAGGACACCGGGGAGCTGTTTTTT.

The chain has TRBV15 and TRBJ2-1, with 10 bases fitting TRBD2. V lost 9 bases to trimming and J lost 4 bases; unmatched junction nucleotides: 9. This CDR3 spans 15 amino acids. Germline lookup yields CDR1 LNHNV and CDR2 YYDKDF (reference sequence). The CDR3 DNA is TGTGCCACGGGCCGGGCTAGCGGGAGATACAATGAGCAGTTCTTC. It translates to CATGRASGRYNEQFF.

This sequence joins TRBV27 and TRBJ2-1; 8 bases agree with TRBD2. Germline V lookup: CDR1 MNHEY, CDR2 SMNVEV (reference sequence). Trimming cost V 6 bases and J 0 bases; bases outside gene matches: 7. The CDR3 runs 16 residues. The CDR3 region is CASSLSGRSSYNEQFF. CDR3 coding DNA: TGTGCCAGCAGCCTGAGCGGGAGAAGCTCCTACAATGAGCAGTTCTTC.

The chain recombines TRBV5-4 with TRBJ1-4; D is unresolved. V gave up 4 bases and J gave up 4 bases, with 11 bases separating them. The germline gives CDR1 SGHNT, CDR2 YYREEE (reference sequence). CDR3 size: 14 residues. As DNA, the CDR3 is TGTGCCAGCAGCACGGCAGGTTTTAATGAAAAACTGTTTTTT. Amino acids: CASSTAGFNEKLFF.

The chain carries TRBV24-1 and TRBJ2-4, with 8 bases identical to TRBD1. Germline V gives CDR1 KGHDR, CDR2 SFDVKD. CDR3 length: 20 residues. Trimming cost V 0 bases and J 6 bases; bases outside gene matches: 18. The CDR3 DNA is TGTGCCACCAGTGATTTGTGCTGGACAGGGACGGAATCGGACACAAACATTCAGTACTTC. It encodes CATSDLCWTGTESDTNIQYF.

A single count supports this clone. The chain joins TRBV28 to TRBJ1-3, with D maybe TRBD1 (6 bases). V gave up 6 bases and J gave up 0 bases, with 15 bases separating them. The CDR3 is 16 residues long. Per germline, CDR1 MDHEN and CDR2 SYDVKM. CDR3 region: CASSRIGGSSGNTIYF. The CDR3 region has the DNA TGTGCCAGCAGCCGAATTGGGGGCAGCTCTGGAAACACCATATATTTT.

The gene calls are TRBV18 and TRBJ2-7; 8 nucleotides agree with TRBD2. There are 16 residues in the CDR3. After removal of 5 bases from V and 5 bases from J, the junction contained 14 bases not matched to a gene. CDR1 and CDR2 (germline): KGHSH, LQKENI. The CDR3 DNA is TGTGCCAGCTCAACCGGCGGCGGGGGGAATAGGAACGAGCAGTACTTC. This translates into CASSTGGGGNRNEQYF.

CDR3 loop: CAIRRGRNQPQHF. In nucleotides, the CDR3 is TGCGCCATAAGGCGGGGGAGGAATCAGCCCCAGCATTTT. The V gene is TRBV23-1, the J gene TRBJ1-5; D may be TRBD1 (5 bases). TRBV23-1 belongs to the ORF category, with a function that is uncertain. This CDR3 has 13 residues. Trimming cost V 10 bases and J 4 bases, with 14 bases left between them.

The chain recombines TRBV4-2 with TRBJ2-7, with D maybe TRBD1 (6 bases). V was shortened by 3 bases and J by 1 base, with 22 bases between the two germline ends. The CDR3 length is 18 residues. Germline V gene lookup returns CDR1 LGHNA and CDR2 YNFKEQ. Here the CDR3 reads CASSQRTGPEGDSYEQYF. CDR3 in DNA: TGTGCCAGCAGCCAGCGAACAGGGCCAGAGGGGGATTCCTACGAGCAGTACTTC.

This rearrangement joins TRBV11-3 to TRBJ2-7; no reliable D call. The CDR3 is 13 residues long. V lost 3 bases, J lost 1 base, and 7 bases lay in between. Per germline, CDR1 SGHNT and CDR2 YENEEA. Here the CDR3 DNA reads TGTGCCAGCAGCTTGACAAATTCCTACGAGCAGTACTTC. The encoded protein is CASSLTNSYEQYF.

The rearrangement joins TRBV10-3 to TRBJ2-3; 9 bases agree with TRBD2. This CDR3 comprises 14 residues. The V segment lost 5 bases and the J segment 6 bases; nucleotides outside the gene matches: 6. Germline CDR1 is ENHRY and CDR2 is SYGVKD. The CDR3 DNA reads as TGTGCCATCAGTAGCGGGAGGTCCCCGGATACGCAGTATTTT. Translated: CAISSGRSPDTQYF.

V is TRBV10-1 and J is TRBJ2-5; 12 nucleotides agree with TRBD1. This CDR3 is built from 16 residues. The V gene's germline CDR1 is WNHNN and CDR2 SYGVQD (reference sequence). The V segment lost 8 bases and the J segment 5 bases; nucleotides outside the gene matches: 12. This CDR3 reads CASPHPGQGAPETQYF. CDR3 nucleotides: TGCGCCAGCCCCCATCCGGGACAGGGGGCGCCGGAGACCCAGTACTTC.

In this sample, this clone turned up a few times. The chain combines TRBV11-2 with TRBJ2-7; 9 nucleotides align to TRBD2. The CDR3 loop spans 15 amino acids. Germline V gene sequence: CDR1 SGHAT, CDR2 FQNNGV. V trimming: 4 bases; J trimming: 4 bases; junction bases outside the gene matches: 8. CDR3 nucleotides: TGTGCCAGCAGCTCGACTAGCGGACTAGGGTACGAGCAGTACTTC. It specifies CASSSTSGLGYEQYF. Using reference TRBV11-2 and TRBJ2-7 for the parts outside the CDR3, the full variable domain is EAGVAQSPRYKIIEKRQSVAFWCNPISGHATLYWYQQILGQGPKLLIQFQNNGVVDDSQLPKDRFSAERLKGVDSTLKIQPAKLEDSAVYLCASSSTSGLGYEQYFGPGTRLTVT.

The chain has TRBV25-1 and TRBJ2-1, with no clear D. The CDR3 totals 15 residues. Germline values: CDR1 MGHDK, CDR2 SYGVNS. V lost 1 base, J lost 0 bases, and 7 bases lay in between. The CDR3 DNA is TGTGCCAGCAGTGAATGGGCTGCCTCCTACAATGAGCAGTTCTTC. Its protein product is CASSEWAASYNEQFF. Full variable domain (outside the CDR3, taken from reference TRBV25-1 and TRBJ2-1): EADIYQTPRYLVIGTGKKITLECSQTMGHDKMYWYQQDPGMELHLIHYSYGVNSTEKGDLSSESTVSRIRTEHFPLTLESARPSHTSQYLCASSEWAASYNEQFFGPGTRLTVL.

The chain has TRBV11-3 and TRBJ2-1; 7 bases are a match to TRBD2. Per germline, CDR1 SGHNT and CDR2 YENEEA. CDR3 length: 14 amino acids. Unmatched junction bases numbered 1, after V lost 5 bases and J lost 0 bases. For the CDR3, the DNA is TGTGCCAGCAGCCGCGGGGGCTCCTACAATGAGCAGTTCTTC. Protein: CASSRGGSYNEQFF.

The CDR3 reads CSVELSANYGYTF. Written as DNA, the CDR3 is TGCAGCGTTGAGCTCTCAGCTAACTATGGCTACACCTTC. The chain is built from TRBV29-1 and TRBJ1-2; D is unclear. Germline CDR1 is SQVTM and CDR2 is ANQGSEA. The CDR3 is 13 amino acids. Trimming removed 3 bases at V and 0 bases at J, with 8 bases between.

The chain employs TRBV2 and TRBJ2-6; TRBD2 aligns across 7 bases. Germline CDR1 SNHLY, CDR2 FYNNEI. V gave up 5 bases and J gave up 0 bases; unmatched junction bases: 13. The CDR3 is made up of 19 amino acids. The CDR3 DNA is TGTGCCAGCAGTCGGTCCCTTAGCGGGTCCAACTCTGGGGCCAACGTCCTGACTTTC. Protein sequence: CASSRSLSGSNSGANVLTF.

Comment on this clone: Compared with germline, one end of the junction differs, possibly owing to a read error. The chain employs TRBV6-1 and TRBJ2-5; the D call may be TRBD1 or TRBD2 (5 bases each). The CDR3 is 15 residues long. Germline loops: CDR1 MNHNS, CDR2 SASEGT. CDR3 DNA sequence: TGTGCCAGCAGCGAAGGGACGGGGATCCTAGAGACCCAGTACTTC. Encoded protein: CASSEGTGILETQYF.

CDR3 sequence reads: CASSTTSGRSEQYF. The DNA for the CDR3 is TGTGCCAGTAGTACGACTAGCGGGAGAAGCGAGCAGTACTTC. V and J are TRBV19 and TRBJ2-7; 12 bases agree with TRBD2. The V gene end was trimmed by 4 bases and the J gene end by 6 bases; junction bases not matched to a gene: 4. Germline V CDR1 and CDR2: LNHDA, SQIVND (reference sequence). The CDR3 has 14 residues.

This clone has a single count. The CDR3 sequence is CSVVLGGGNTIYF. Here the CDR3 DNA reads TGCAGCGTTGTCTTGGGGGGTGGAAACACCATATATTTT. The V and J genes are TRBV29-1 and TRBJ1-3, with D possibly being TRBD1 (5 bases). The V gene's germline CDR1 is SQVTM and CDR2 ANQGSEA. V lost 4 bases and J lost 3, with 10 bases in between. The CDR3 covers 13 residues.